The entry below gives a single T cell receptor beta chain sequence along with its context. Its target is unknown. Deletions cut 5 bases from V and 3 bases from J, with 10 bases between. The CDR3 totals 13 residues. Germline values: CDR1 SEHNR, CDR2 FQNEAQ (reference sequence). The record originates from a study of CD8 T cells in Susac syndrome. General study results and limits: By the study's own acknowledgment, its TCR sequencing and HLA analysis included relatively few individuals.

TCR beta sequencing was performed on blood CD8+ and CD4+ T cells. Both CD4+ and CD8+ T cells were negatively isolated, and TEMRA cells underwent FACS enrichment. Random hexamers primed reverse transcription of roughly 0.5 to 1 ug RNA. TCR beta CDR3 was amplified by immunoSEQ multiplex PCR. This amplification extended across 54 Vbeta and 13 Jbeta segments. TCRdb analysed the immunoSEQ multiplex PCR reads with MiXCR anew, one entry per CDR3 protein. The profile covers more than 150,000 distinct CDR3 sequences, with approximately 95% appearing a single time and around 0.12% taken by the ten largest. The clonotype was recovered from a human donor with Susac syndrome. The sequenced sample consisted of CD4+ T cells from PBMCs. The gene calls are TRBV7-9 and TRBJ1-1; D perhaps matches TRBD1 (6 bases). The CDR3 loop reads CASSGGQYTEAFF. The CDR3 region has the DNA TGTGCCAGCAGCGGAGGACAGTACACTGAAGCTTTCTTT.